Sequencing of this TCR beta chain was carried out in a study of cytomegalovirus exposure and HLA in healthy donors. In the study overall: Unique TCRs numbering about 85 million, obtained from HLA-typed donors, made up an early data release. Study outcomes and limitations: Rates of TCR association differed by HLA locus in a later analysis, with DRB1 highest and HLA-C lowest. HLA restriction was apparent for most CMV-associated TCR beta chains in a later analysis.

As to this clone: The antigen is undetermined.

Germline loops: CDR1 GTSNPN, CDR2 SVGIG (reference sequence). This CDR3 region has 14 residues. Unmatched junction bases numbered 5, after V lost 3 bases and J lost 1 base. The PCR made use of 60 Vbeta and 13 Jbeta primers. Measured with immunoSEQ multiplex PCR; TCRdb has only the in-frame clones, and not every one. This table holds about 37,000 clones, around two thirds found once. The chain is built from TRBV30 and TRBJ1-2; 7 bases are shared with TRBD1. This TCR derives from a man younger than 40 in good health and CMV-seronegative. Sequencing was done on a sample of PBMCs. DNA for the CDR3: TGTGCCTGGAGGACAGGGCTCTTTAACTATGGCTACACCTTC. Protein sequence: CAWRTGLFNYGYTF.